This TCR beta chain was recorded in a study of T cells after yellow fever vaccination. Across the whole study: Fractions with few cells were prepared using SMART-Seq v4 Ultra Low Input.

Germline V gene sequence: CDR1 SEHNR, CDR2 FQNEAQ (reference sequence). V gave up 8 bases and J gave up 2 bases; unmatched junction bases: 5. This CDR3 comprises 14 residues. This clonotype was found a few times. What it binds is unknown. Findings of the study overall: A limited proportion of clonotypes was detected within both the CD4 and CD8 compartments. Sorted repertoires could include abundant contaminating clonotypes from bulk cells. The secondary response showed a weaker magnitude and a faster peak, day 5 versus 15.

TCRdb ran MiXCR on the 5' RACE reads and lists one entry per CDR3 protein. Among roughly 350,000 distinct CDR3 sequences listed, roughly 4.3% were seen once. This receptor was taken from a man aged 18 to 30 who received the YFV17D yellow fever vaccine. The sequenced sample was PBMCs, obtained 5 days after the yellow fever booster vaccination. The chain recombines TRBV7-9 with TRBJ2-1; TRBD2 matches at 8 bases. CDR3 sequence (DNA): TGTGCCAGCGTTCGGGGGGGTCCCTACAATGAGCAGTTCTTC. Protein sequence: CASVRGGPYNEQFF. Using reference TRBV7-9 and TRBJ2-1 for the parts outside the CDR3, the full variable domain is DTGVSQNPRHKITKRGQNVTFRCDPISEHNRLYWYRQTLGQGPEFLTYFQNEAQLEKSRLLSDRFSAERPKGSFSTLEIQRTEQGDSAMYLCASVRGGPYNEQFFGPGTRLTVL.